This T cell receptor beta chain was retrieved from a study of PD-L1 blockade in urothelial cancer. As for the study in general: Of 28 to 35 patients, some 25 were males with bladder-origin urothelial cancer.

Data came from immunoSEQ multiplex PCR; TCRdb stores just in-frame clones and leaves some out. The sample includes around 110,000 clones, around 89% seen only once; the top ten take over 1.5%. Germline CDR1 and CDR2: SGDLS and YYNGEE. V lost 0 bases and J lost 6, with 13 bases in between. There are 14 residues in the CDR3. Time point given: peripheral blood 6 weeks after treatment start. All patients handed over anywhere from 1 to 8 samples, pretreatment and on-treatment. The sequenced sample was PBMCs, obtained around atezolizumab (anti-PD-L1) treatment. The V call is TRBV9, the J call TRBJ2-7; possible D gene TRBD2, 6 bases. The sequence was collected from a man aged 55 to 70 with urothelial cancer. DNA of the CDR3: TGTGCCAGCAGCGTAGGGGGACTTATGGTCGAGCAGTACTTC. This gives the protein CASSVGGLMVEQYF.